Below, 22 T cell receptor beta chains from the same sample are listed, as sequenced in a study of response to subunit inactivated influenza vaccine. TCRdb re-analysed the RT-PCR reads in MiXCR, keeping a single row per CDR3 protein. The repertoire holds 550,000 to 800,000 distinct CDR3 sequences, roughly 14% seen once, with 11% in the top ten. Material: PBMCs from blood, obtained about 11 days after vaccination. All receptors derive from a man aged 45-65 years who received an inactivated influenza vaccine.

This clonotype was seen repeatedly, ten times or more. V gene TRBV2 combines with J gene TRBJ2-2, with 12 bases identical to TRBD2. Per the germline V gene, CDR1 is SNHLY and CDR2 is FYNNEI. V lost 6 bases and J lost 3; bases outside the gene matches: 8. This CDR3 contains 17 residues. CDR3 in amino acids: CASSPGLAGPDTGELFF. The CDR3 bases are TGTGCCAGCAGCCCGGGACTAGCGGGCCCTGACACCGGGGAGCTGTTTTTT.

This clonotype was counted only a few times. The rearrangement joins TRBV18 to TRBJ2-6; D gene uncertain. Germline V gene sequence: CDR1 KGHSH, CDR2 LQKENI. Trimming removed 0 bases from V and 0 bases from J, with 6 bases in between. The CDR3 totals 16 residues. The CDR3 nucleotides are TGTGCCAGCTCACCACCGATAGGCTCTGGGGCCAACGTCCTGACTTTC. This codes for CASSPPIGSGANVLTF.

The chain carries TRBV14 and TRBJ1-4; TRBD1 agrees at 7 bases. This CDR3 region has 13 residues. The germline CDR1 and CDR2 sequences are SGHDN and FVKESK. The junction had 3 bases not matched to a gene; V was cut back by 4 bases and J by 7 bases. The CDR3 loop reads CASSPQGVEKLFF. The CDR3 DNA follows: TGTGCCAGCAGCCCTCAGGGGGTTGAAAAACTGTTTTTT.

The chain couples TRBV6-1 to TRBJ2-2; possible D gene TRBD2, 5 bases. Per the germline V gene, CDR1 is MNHNS and CDR2 is SASEGT. Between the trimmed V and J ends, which lost 7 bases and 3 bases, there was a span of 12 bases. The CDR3 is 14 residues long. The CDR3 bases are TGTGCCAGCAACGAGGTCGGGGACACCGGGGAGCTGTTTTTT. Its protein product is CASNEVGDTGELFF.

The rearrangement uses TRBV7-3 and TRBJ2-1; a possible D gene is TRBD2 (6 bases). V was cut by 0 bases and J by 3 bases, with 12 bases left in between. CDR3 length: 16 residues. The germline V gene encodes CDR1 SGHTA and CDR2 FQGTGA. The DNA for the CDR3 is TGTGCCAGCAGCTTAACCGGCGGGAACATCTACAATGAGCAGTTCTTC. Its translation: CASSLTGGNIYNEQFF. Full variable domain (outside the CDR3, taken from reference TRBV7-3 and TRBJ2-1): GAGVSQTPSNKVTEKGKYVELRCDPISGHTALYWYRQSLGQGPEFLIYFQGTGAADDSGLPNDRFFAVRPEGSVSTLKIQRTERGDSAVYLCASSLTGGNIYNEQFFGPGTRLTVL.

V usage is TRBV29-1 and J usage is TRBJ1-5; 7 positions match TRBD1. J was trimmed by 4 bases and V by 4 bases; bases with no gene match: 7. CDR3 size: 14 residues. Germline-derived CDR1 and CDR2 are SQVTM and ANQGSEA. The CDR3 DNA reads as TGCAGCGTTGTGGGGACAGACTTGAATCAGCCCCAGCATTTT. As protein: CSVVGTDLNQPQHF.

The table lists this clonotype with a few counts. The chain links TRBV20-1 to TRBJ2-2, with D perhaps matching TRBD1 or TRBD2 (5 bases each). The CDR3 consists of 14 residues. CDR1 is DFQATT and CDR2 is SNEGSKA in the germline V gene (reference sequence). The ends were cut back, 3 bases at V and 4 bases at J, with 12 bases in the middle. CDR3 sequence (DNA): TGCAGTGCTAGGACGGGACCACCCACCGGGGAGCTGTTTTTT. It codes for CSARTGPPTGELFF.

This clonotype was detected only a few times. V is TRBV3-1 and J is TRBJ2-1; 14 positions match TRBD2. Germline-derived CDR1 and CDR2 are LGHDT and YNNKEL (reference sequence). CDR3 length equals 17 residues. The ends lost 4 bases at V and 2 bases at J; junction bases unmatched: 4. CDR3 coding DNA: TGTGCCAGCAGCCTCGGACTAGCGGGAGGCCCCTACAATGAGCAGTTCTTC. The encoded protein is CASSLGLAGGPYNEQFF.

This rearrangement joins TRBV6-2 or TRBV6-3 to TRBJ2-6, with no clear D. From germline, CDR1 is MNHEY and CDR2 SVGEGT. The CDR3 loop spans 13 amino acids. The V end lost 8 bases, the J end lost 1 base, and 6 bases lay between the germline ends. CDR3 coding DNA: TGTGCCAGCTACCTATCTGGGGCCAACGTCCTGACTTTC. Amino acids: CASYLSGANVLTF.

This clonotype was counted only a few times. V and J are TRBV12-3 or TRBV12-4 and TRBJ1-4; perhaps TRBD1 as D (5 bases). CDR3 size: 12 residues. Trimming took off 1 base at V and 13 bases at J, with 10 bases between the two ends. In DNA form, the CDR3 reads TGTGCCAGCAGTTTAGTTCAGGGTGGACTGTTTTTT. It encodes CASSLVQGGLFF.

This clonotype was seen many times. The V and J genes are TRBV29-1 and TRBJ1-2; 8 positions match TRBD1. Trimming removed 6 bases from V and 3 bases from J; junction bases left unmatched: 3. Germline CDR1 reads SQVTM; CDR2 reads ANQGSEA. This CDR3 region has 12 residues. This CDR3 is CSVLTGDYGYTF. CDR3 DNA sequence: TGCAGCGTCTTGACAGGGGACTATGGCTACACCTTC.

The V call is TRBV20-1, the J call TRBJ1-5; tentative D call: TRBD1 (6 bases). Germline CDR1 and CDR2: DFQATT and SNEGSKA (reference sequence). This CDR3 is built from 14 residues. This CDR3 is CGTRGGRGRQPQHF. The CDR3 DNA sequence: TGCGGCACCCGTGGGGGGCGAGGACGTCAGCCCCAGCATTTT.

This clonotype appeared a few times. This chain uses TRBV4-3 with TRBJ1-5; D not certain. The CDR3 is 13 amino acids. Germline V gives CDR1 LGHNA, CDR2 YSLEER. Trimming removed 0 bases at V and 16 bases at J, with 16 bases between. CDR3 nucleotide sequence: TGCGCCAGCAGCCAAGATCTGGGAAGGGATCAACATTTT. Its translation: CASSQDLGRDQHF.

The chain has TRBV5-1 and TRBJ2-7; 10 bases are shared with TRBD2. V was clipped by 4 bases and J by 0 bases; unmatched bases: 4. The CDR3 spans 15 residues. Germline CDR1 SGHRS, CDR2 YFSETQ. The chain's CDR3 is CASSMGTSVSYEQYF. The DNA for the CDR3 is TGCGCCAGCAGCATGGGGACTAGCGTCTCCTACGAGCAGTACTTC.

This clonotype was seen more than once but under ten times. This chain uses TRBV20-1 with TRBJ2-7; 9 bases line up with TRBD1. CDR3 length: 14 residues. V dropped 5 bases and J dropped 2; count of bases not matched to a gene: 7. CDR1 is DFQATT, CDR2 SNEGSKA, per germline (reference sequence). The DNA for the CDR3 is TGCAGTGCTCCTCCGGGACAGGGACCCTACGAGCAGTACTTC. Protein product: CSAPPGQGPYEQYF.

This clonotype occurred a few times. This rearrangement joins TRBV7-9 to TRBJ1-2; D unresolved. V gave up 2 bases and J gave up 4 bases, with 17 bases separating them. The CDR3 sequence is 16 residues long. Germline V lookup: CDR1 SEHNR, CDR2 FQNEAQ (reference sequence). DNA for the CDR3: TGTGCCAGCAGCTTACTCTCTGTGGGCAGCTTCTATGGCTACACCTTC. This codes for CASSLLSVGSFYGYTF.

This clonotype was seen only a few times. This sequence joins TRBV4-1 and TRBJ2-5; maybe TRBD2 (6 bases). Trimming shortened V by 3 bases and J by 5 bases, and 13 bases separated the two germline ends. Germline CDR1 MGHRA, CDR2 YSYEKL. The CDR3 extends over 14 amino acids. The CDR3 region has the DNA TGCGCCAGCAGCCACACTCTCAGCGGGGAGACCCAGTACTTC. Protein: CASSHTLSGETQYF.

Of note for this clonotype: One end of the junction varies from germline; a read error may be responsible. The chain recombines TRBV27 with TRBJ1-1; 7 bases are shared with TRBD1. CDR3 length: 12 amino acids. Germline CDR1 and CDR2: MNHEY and SMNVEV (reference sequence). The CDR3: CASRRGGSEAYF. CDR3 sequence (DNA): TGTGCCAGCCGTCGAGGGGGCTCTGAAGCTTACTTT.

This clonotype was seen a handful of times. The J gene is TRBJ1-2, the V gene TRBV14; 8 bases align to TRBD1. CDR1 and CDR2 from the germline V gene are SGHDN and FVKESK. The CDR3 loop spans 15 amino acids. Trimming cost V 4 bases and J 4 bases; bases outside gene matches: 8. In DNA, the CDR3 is TGTGCCAGCAGCCTCGGGACAGGAGCCCGCTATGGCTACACCTTC. Protein sequence: CASSLGTGARYGYTF.

Only a few counts were recorded for this clonotype. The chain joins TRBV28 to TRBJ2-4, with 7 bases matching TRBD1. CDR1 MDHEN and CDR2 SYDVKM come from the germline V gene. V trimming: 7 bases; J trimming: 12 bases; junction bases outside the gene matches: 15. CDR3 length: 14 amino acids. The DNA of the CDR3 is TGTGCCAGCAAGAAAGACAGGGTAAATACAAATCAGTACTTC. Translation: CASKKDRVNTNQYF.

This rearrangement joins TRBV2 to TRBJ2-3; TRBD1 matches 9 bases. After removal of 6 bases from V and 5 bases from J, the junction contained 6 bases not matched to a gene. Germline values: CDR1 SNHLY, CDR2 FYNNEI. This CDR3 is built from 14 residues. CDR3 residues: CASSRGQGRDTQYF. The CDR3 DNA reads TGTGCCAGCAGCCGAGGACAGGGGCGAGATACGCAGTATTTT.

This clonotype was counted a few times. The gene calls are TRBV5-4 and TRBJ2-7, with 9 positions matching TRBD1. The length of the CDR3 is 15 residues. V was clipped by 4 bases and J by 1 base; unmatched bases: 6. Germline V gives CDR1 SGHNT, CDR2 YYREEE (reference sequence). The CDR3 region is CASSIGQGKSYEQYF. In nucleotides, the CDR3 is TGTGCCAGCAGCATTGGACAGGGGAAGTCCTACGAGCAGTACTTC.